This TCR beta chain emerged from a study of blood T cell repertoires in COVID-19. TCRdb keeps only in-frame clones here, not all; method: immunoSEQ multiplex PCR. Of approximately 250,000 clones detected, roughly 85% appear once; the ten largest clones hold approximately 8.2%. This CDR3 comprises 15 residues. V lost 5 bases and J 1 base, leaving 14 bases between the germline ends. Germline loops: CDR1 SEHNR, CDR2 FQNEAQ (reference sequence). Individuals drawn from approximately 26 US areas were roughly 18 to 95 years old. This TCR was recovered from a woman between 45 and 65 years old with acute COVID-19. The rearrangement joins TRBV7-9 to TRBJ1-1; possibly TRBD1 for D (5 bases). The sample was PBMCs or T cells enriched from blood (not recorded which). CDR3 bases: TGTGCCAGCAGCCTTCGGCAGGGAGGGAACACTGAAGCTTTCTTT. Amino acid sequence: CASSLRQGGNTEAFF. Combining the CDR3 with reference TRBV7-9 and TRBJ1-1 gives the whole variable domain DTGVSQNPRHKITKRGQNVTFRCDPISEHNRLYWYRQTLGQGPEFLTYFQNEAQLEKSRLLSDRFSAERPKGSFSTLEIQRTEQGDSAMYLCASSLRQGGNTEAFFGQGTRLTVV.